Shown below are 10 T cell receptor beta chains from a single sample sequenced in a study of low-dose radiotherapy and immunotherapy resistance in tumors. The time point is: after trial treatment. Treatment defined: LDRT plus nivolumab, ipilimumab, low-dose cyclophosphamide and aspirin (RACIN trial). TRAV- and TRBV-specific primers, spanning alpha and beta chains, primed first-strand cDNA. Over around 19 PCR cycles, TCRs were amplified from a constant-region primer and V-primer adapter. One entry per CDR3 protein results from TCRdb running MiXCR on the reads. The sample has about 100,000 distinct CDR3 sequences, around 21% seen once. Sequencing was performed on PBMCs, taken after low-dose radiotherapy plus immunotherapy. Receptor source: a male donor with prostate cancer.

This clonotype was seen repeatedly, ten times or more. The chain carries TRBV19 and TRBJ2-5, with 8 bases fitting TRBD1. The CDR3 sequence is 16 residues long. CDR1 is LNHDA, CDR2 SQIVND, per germline (reference sequence). V was clipped by 5 bases and J by 1 base; unmatched bases: 9. Here the CDR3 DNA reads TGTGCCAGTAGTGTAAACCGACAGGGGACCCAAGAGACCCAGTACTTC. Translating gives CASSVNRQGTQETQYF.

The rearrangement uses TRBV10-3 and TRBJ2-7; perhaps TRBD1 as D (6 bases). This CDR3 region has 15 residues. The V gene's germline CDR1 is ENHRY and CDR2 SYGVKD. V dropped 0 bases and J dropped 0 bases, with 9 bases sitting between them. For the CDR3, the DNA is TGTGCCATCAGTGAGTCTGGGACACCCTCCTACGAGCAGTACTTC. It specifies CAISESGTPSYEQYF.

This clonotype was recorded many times. The chain couples TRBV9 to TRBJ2-3, with D tentatively TRBD1 (6 bases). The V and J ends lost 0 bases and 5 bases respectively, with 13 bases between them. This CDR3 is 15 amino acids long. Germline loops: CDR1 SGDLS, CDR2 YYNGEE. Written as DNA, the CDR3 is TGTGCCAGCAGCGTAGCCCACAGGGACATAGATACGCAGTATTTT. Its protein product is CASSVAHRDIDTQYF.

This clonotype was recorded at least ten times. V is TRBV30 and J is TRBJ1-6, with D perhaps matching TRBD1 (6 bases). V was shortened by 1 base and J by 8 bases, with 12 bases between the two germline ends. The length of the CDR3 is 14 residues. Looked up from germline, CDR1 is GTSNPN and CDR2 is SVGIG (reference sequence). The CDR3 loop is CAWSGKGGYSPLHF. The CDR3 DNA is TGTGCCTGGAGTGGAAAGGGGGGTTATTCACCCCTCCACTTT.

The genes are TRBV9 and TRBJ2-5; D is unresolved. The CDR3 is 16 amino acids. Trimming removed 0 bases at V and 2 bases at J, with 14 bases between. CDR1 is SGDLS, CDR2 YYNGEE, per germline. DNA of the CDR3: TGTGCCAGCAGCGTAGCGGGTCTGACCCGGCAAGAGACCCAGTACTTC. Its protein product is CASSVAGLTRQETQYF.

Points on this clonotype: This likely reflects a read error, since a far larger clone is one base away. The J gene is TRBJ2-7, the V gene TRBV11-3; tentatively, D is TRBD1 (6 bases). This CDR3 has 13 amino acids. CDR1 and CDR2 from the germline V gene are SGHNT and YENEEA. Trimming shortened V by 4 bases and J by 7 bases, and 14 bases separated the two germline ends. CDR3 in amino acids: CASSSRTDNEQYF. CDR3 DNA sequence: TGTGCCAGCAGCTCTAGGACAGACAATGAGCAGTACTTC. The complete variable domain, with remaining parts taken from reference TRBV11-3 and TRBJ2-7, reads EAGVVQSPRYKIIEKKQPVAFWCNPISGHNTLYWYLQNLGQGPELLIRYENEEAVDDSQLPKDRFSAERLKGVDSTLKIQPAELGDSAVYLCASSSRTDNEQYFGPGTRLTVT.

This clonotype was counted ten times or more. The chain is built from TRBV6-1 and TRBJ1-6, with D perhaps TRBD1 (6 bases). From germline, CDR1 is MNHNS and CDR2 SASEGT. V lost 1 base, J lost 7 bases, and 11 bases lay in between. The CDR3 has 15 amino acids. CDR3 in amino acids: CASSEGGAINSPLHF. The CDR3 nucleotides are TGTGCCAGCAGTGAAGGGGGGGCAATCAATTCACCCCTCCACTTT.

This clonotype appeared many times. The chain recombines TRBV5-1 with TRBJ2-1; 12 bases are shared with TRBD2. The ends lost 4 bases at V and 2 bases at J; junction bases unmatched: 16. The CDR3 is made up of 20 amino acids. Germline V lookup: CDR1 SGHRS, CDR2 YFSETQ. CDR3 protein: CASSQLTSGGQLSAYNEQFF. CDR3 sequence (DNA): TGCGCCAGCAGCCAGCTGACTAGCGGGGGCCAACTTAGCGCCTACAATGAGCAGTTCTTC.

In its sample, this clonotype was seen many times. The V call is TRBV3-1, the J call TRBJ1-5; 7 positions agree with TRBD1. This CDR3 is 17 amino acids long. Looked up from germline, CDR1 is LGHDT and CDR2 is YNNKEL (reference sequence). The V and J ends lost 1 base and 6 bases, in that order; junction bases with no gene match: 12. CDR3 bases: TGTGCCAGCAGCCAAGGCCGAGGGGGCGTTACCAGTCAGCCCCAGCATTTT. Translation gives CASSQGRGGVTSQPQHF.

Only a few counts were recorded for this clonotype. V and J are TRBV28 and TRBJ1-2; tentative D call: TRBD1 (5 bases). This CDR3 is 16 amino acids long. Trimming stripped 3 bases from V and 5 bases from J, with 19 bases between. Looked up from germline, CDR1 is MDHEN and CDR2 is SYDVKM. As DNA, the CDR3 is TGTGCCAGCAGTTTGGGGATCAGGGTAACGGGATATGGCTACACCTTC. This translates into CASSLGIRVTGYGYTF.